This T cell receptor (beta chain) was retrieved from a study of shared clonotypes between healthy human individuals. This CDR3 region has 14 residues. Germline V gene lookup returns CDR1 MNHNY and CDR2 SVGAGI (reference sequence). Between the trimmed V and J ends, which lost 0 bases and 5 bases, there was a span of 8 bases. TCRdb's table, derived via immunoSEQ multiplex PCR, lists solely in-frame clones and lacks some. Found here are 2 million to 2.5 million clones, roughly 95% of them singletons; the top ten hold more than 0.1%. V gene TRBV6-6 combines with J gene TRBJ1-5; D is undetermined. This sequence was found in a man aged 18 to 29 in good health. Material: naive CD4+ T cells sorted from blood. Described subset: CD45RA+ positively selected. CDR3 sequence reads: CASSYSGGYQPQHF. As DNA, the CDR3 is TGTGCCAGCAGTTACTCGGGTGGATATCAGCCCCAGCATTTT.